Below, 20 T cell receptor beta chains from the same sample are listed, as sequenced in a study of blood T cell repertoires in COVID-19. The assay was immunoSEQ multiplex PCR, and TCRdb's table has in-frame clones only and misses some. The table shows tens of thousands of clones, with roughly 90% occurring only once. What was sequenced was peripheral blood. The receptors were gathered from a human donor in a cohort sampled during active COVID-19.

This clone was seen a few times. This chain joins TRBV5-5 and TRBJ1-4; 7 nucleotides agree with TRBD1. Germline trimming cut 4 bases from V and 6 bases from J; bases unmatched to any gene: 9. CDR3 length equals 15 residues. Germline loops: CDR1 SGHKS, CDR2 YYEKEE (reference sequence). The CDR3 here is CASSRTDRVDEKLFF. The DNA of the CDR3 is TGTGCCAGCAGCCGAACCGACAGGGTTGATGAAAAACTGTTTTTT.

The chain couples TRBV28 to TRBJ1-4, with 12 nucleotides matching TRBD1. This CDR3 contains 14 residues. After removal of 6 bases from V and 8 bases from J, the junction contained 4 bases not matched to a gene. From germline, CDR1 is MDHEN and CDR2 SYDVKM. The CDR3 sequence is CASRGQGAGEKLFF. Written as DNA, the CDR3 is TGTGCCAGCAGGGGACAGGGGGCCGGGGAAAAACTGTTTTTT.

CDR3 sequence (DNA): TGTGCCAGTAGTCTCAGACAACCAGGGGGCTATGGCTACACCTTC. Its protein is CASSLRQPGGYGYTF. The chain has TRBV19 and TRBJ1-2, with 7 bases aligning to TRBD1. The V gene end was trimmed by 5 bases and the J gene end by 4 bases; junction bases not matched to a gene: 10. The CDR3 contains 15 residues. The V gene's germline CDR1 is LNHDA and CDR2 SQIVND (reference sequence).

This chain uses TRBV27 with TRBJ2-1; 9 bases agree with TRBD2. CDR1 and CDR2 from the germline V gene are MNHEY and SMNVEV (reference sequence). The ends lost 3 bases at V and 2 bases at J; junction bases unmatched: 5. The length of the CDR3 is 16 residues. The CDR3 region has the DNA TGTGCCAGCAGTTTTAGCGGGAGAATCACCTACAATGAGCAGTTCTTC. It yields the protein CASSFSGRITYNEQFF.

V is TRBV5-1 and J is TRBJ2-1; 10 positions match TRBD2. The CDR3 spans 15 residues. Germline CDR1 reads SGHRS; CDR2 reads YFSETQ. Trimming cost V 2 bases and J 2 bases; bases outside gene matches: 1. The CDR3 bases are TGCGCCAGCAGCTTACTAGCGGGACCCTACAATGAGCAGTTCTTC. It codes for CASSLLAGPYNEQFF. Based on the CDR3 plus reference TRBV5-1 and TRBJ2-1, the full variable domain is KAGVTQTPRYLIKTRGQQVTLSCSPISGHRSVSWYQQTPGQGLQFLFEYFSETQRNKGNFPGRFSGRQFSNSRSEMNVSTLELGDSALYLCASSLLAGPYNEQFFGPGTRLTVL.

This chain links TRBV6-5 with TRBJ2-2; TRBD2 matches 10 bases. The CDR3 has 15 amino acids. The V gene's germline CDR1 is MNHEY and CDR2 SVGAGI. V shed 8 bases and J 4 bases; nucleotides not matched to a gene: 7. The DNA for the CDR3 is TGTGCCAGCTTGAGACTAGCGGGCGGCACCGGGGAGCTGTTTTTT. Protein sequence: CASLRLAGGTGELFF.

This clone was picked up one time. The chain links TRBV29-1 to TRBJ2-7, with a weak D call TRBD1 (5 bases). The germline CDR1 and CDR2 sequences are SQVTM and ANQGSEA. The CDR3 sequence is 13 residues long. V gave up 4 bases and J gave up 5 bases, with 15 bases separating them. The CDR3 loop is CSVALLQGNEQYF. Written as DNA, the CDR3 is TGCAGCGTTGCTCTACTCCAGGGCAACGAGCAGTACTTC.

The chain uses TRBV19 and TRBJ2-7; 7 nucleotides align to TRBD2. V trimming: 1 base; J trimming: 5 bases; junction bases outside the gene matches: 2. Germline V gives CDR1 LNHDA, CDR2 SQIVND (reference sequence). The length of the CDR3 is 13 residues. CDR3 sequence: CASSIALANEQYF. Written as DNA, the CDR3 is TGTGCCAGTAGTATAGCACTAGCGAACGAGCAGTACTTC.

V is TRBV27 and J is TRBJ1-2, with 12 positions matching TRBD1. The junction had 11 bases not matched to a gene; V was cut back by 8 bases and J by 4 bases. The germline CDR1 and CDR2 sequences are MNHEY and SMNVEV (reference sequence). There are 16 residues in the CDR3. The CDR3 region has the DNA TGTGCCAGCCGGGGACAGGGGGCCATCCGAGGCTATGGCTACACCTTC. Translation: CASRGQGAIRGYGYTF.

J is TRBJ2-7 and V is TRBV28; 9 bases are shared with TRBD1. With V trimmed by 6 bases and J by 0 bases, 6 bases remained unmatched. The CDR3 is 15 residues long. Germline CDR1 is MDHEN and CDR2 is SYDVKM. CDR3 coding DNA: TGTGCCAGCAGACGGGGACAGGGTAACTCCTACGAGCAGTACTTC. It yields the protein CASRRGQGNSYEQYF.

The V and J genes are TRBV5-5 and TRBJ2-1, with 13 nucleotides matching TRBD2. Trimming removed 4 bases from V and 0 bases from J; junction bases left unmatched: 13. This CDR3 is 20 amino acids long. The V gene's germline CDR1 is SGHKS and CDR2 YYEKEE (reference sequence). CDR3 protein: CASSPKPGTSGTNSYNEQFF. DNA for the CDR3: TGTGCCAGCAGCCCAAAGCCCGGGACTAGCGGGACCAACTCCTACAATGAGCAGTTCTTC.

This chain uses TRBV5-1 with TRBJ2-5; a weak D match, TRBD2 (8 bases). Per the germline V gene, CDR1 is SGHRS and CDR2 is YFSETQ. There are 16 residues in the CDR3. Trimming shortened V by 6 bases and J by 5 bases, and 23 bases separated the two germline ends. Here the CDR3 reads CASIQGGGLGGETQYF. The CDR3, as DNA: TGCGCCAGCATCCAAGGCGGGGGGCTAGGGGGCGAGACCCAGTACTTC.

V is TRBV28 and J is TRBJ1-1; 9 nucleotides match TRBD1. Germline V gene data show CDR1 as MDHEN and CDR2 as SYDVKM. After removal of 5 bases from V and 6 bases from J, the junction contained 10 bases not matched to a gene. The CDR3 consists of 15 residues. The CDR3 loop reads CASSIPGQGGSEAFF. Written as DNA, the CDR3 is TGTGCCAGCAGTATCCCGGGACAGGGAGGATCTGAAGCTTTCTTT.

V gene TRBV6-5 combines with J gene TRBJ1-2; 7 bases are a match to TRBD1. V lost 7 bases, J lost 2 bases, and 4 bases stayed unmatched. CDR1 is MNHEY, CDR2 SVGAGI, per germline. The CDR3 extends over 13 amino acids. CDR3 nucleotides: TGTGCCAGCACCCCGGACAGGAACTATGGCTACACCTTC. Its protein is CASTPDRNYGYTF.

This clone was seen a few times. V and J are TRBV10-3 and TRBJ2-1; TRBD2 aligns across 10 bases. V lost 3 bases to trimming and J lost 6 bases; unmatched junction nucleotides: 2. From germline, CDR1 is ENHRY and CDR2 SYGVKD. This CDR3 has 14 amino acids. The CDR3 region has the DNA TGTGCCATCAGTGATAGGACTAGCGGCAATGAGCAGTTCTTC. This gives the protein CAISDRTSGNEQFF.

The rearrangement links TRBV30 to TRBJ2-7; 11 nucleotides agree with TRBD2. The ends lost 8 bases at V and 7 bases at J; junction bases unmatched: 19. Per germline, CDR1 GTSNPN and CDR2 SVGIG (reference sequence). There are 16 residues in the CDR3. CDR3 region: CALVRSQLAGAGEQYF. CDR3 nucleotide sequence: TGTGCCCTGGTAAGGTCCCAACTAGCGGGAGCTGGGGAGCAGTACTTC.

V gene TRBV27 combines with J gene TRBJ2-6; D not resolved. The V gene lost 5 bases and the J gene lost 1 base, with 6 bases spanning the gap. Germline CDR1 is MNHEY and CDR2 is SMNVEV (reference sequence). The CDR3 loop spans 14 amino acids. This CDR3 is CASSLGSGANVLTF. The CDR3 DNA follows: TGTGCCAGCAGTCTAGGATCTGGGGCCAACGTCCTGACTTTC.

The V gene is TRBV7-8, the J gene TRBJ2-1; TRBD2 agrees at 11 bases. The V gene end was trimmed by 5 bases and the J gene end by 7 bases; junction bases not matched to a gene: 10. This CDR3 spans 16 amino acids. Germline values: CDR1 SGHVS, CDR2 FQNEAQ. This CDR3 is CASSLQLAGARNEQFF. In nucleotides, the CDR3 is TGTGCCAGCAGCCTTCAACTAGCGGGAGCTAGAAATGAGCAGTTCTTC.

This chain uses TRBV6-1 with TRBJ1-2, with TRBD1 matching over 11 bases. CDR3 size: 15 residues. J gave up 2 bases and V 1 base, and 0 bases lay outside the gene matches. Germline loops: CDR1 MNHNS, CDR2 SASEGT. CDR3 sequence (DNA): TGTGCCAGCAGTGAAGGGACAGGGGGCAACTATGGCTACACCTTC. This codes for CASSEGTGGNYGYTF.

V usage is TRBV18 and J usage is TRBJ1-5; D remains unclear. The V and J ends lost 0 bases and 0 bases respectively, with 6 bases between them. This CDR3 is built from 15 residues. The germline V gene encodes CDR1 KGHSH and CDR2 LQKENI. The CDR3 DNA follows: TGTGCCAGCTCACCACCCGACAATAGCAATCAGCCCCAGCATTTT. Encoded protein: CASSPPDNSNQPQHF.